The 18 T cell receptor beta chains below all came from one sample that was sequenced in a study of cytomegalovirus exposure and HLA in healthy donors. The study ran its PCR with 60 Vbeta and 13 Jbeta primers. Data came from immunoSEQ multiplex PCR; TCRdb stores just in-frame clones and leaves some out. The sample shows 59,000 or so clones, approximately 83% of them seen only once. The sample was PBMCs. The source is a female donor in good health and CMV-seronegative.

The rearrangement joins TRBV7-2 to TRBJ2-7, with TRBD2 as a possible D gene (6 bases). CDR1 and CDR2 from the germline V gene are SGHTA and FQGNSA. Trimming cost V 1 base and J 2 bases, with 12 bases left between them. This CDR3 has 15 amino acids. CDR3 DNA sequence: TGTGCCAGCAGCTTAGTGGGGACTGGAACCTACGAGCAGTACTTC. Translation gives CASSLVGTGTYEQYF.

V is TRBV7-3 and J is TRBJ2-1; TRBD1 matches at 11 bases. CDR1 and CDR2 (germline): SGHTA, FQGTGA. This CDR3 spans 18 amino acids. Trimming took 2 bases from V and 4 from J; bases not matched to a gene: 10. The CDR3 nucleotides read TGTGCCAGCAGCTTAGCTCTCTTTGGGACAGGGGGATACAATGAGCAGTTCTTC. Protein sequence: CASSLALFGTGGYNEQFF.

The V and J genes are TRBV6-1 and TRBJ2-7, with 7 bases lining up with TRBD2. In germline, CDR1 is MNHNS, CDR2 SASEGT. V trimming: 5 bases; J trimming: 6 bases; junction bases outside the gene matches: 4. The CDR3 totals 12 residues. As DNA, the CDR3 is TGTGCCAGCAGTCCTCGGGGGGTCGAGCAGTACTTC. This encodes CASSPRGVEQYF.

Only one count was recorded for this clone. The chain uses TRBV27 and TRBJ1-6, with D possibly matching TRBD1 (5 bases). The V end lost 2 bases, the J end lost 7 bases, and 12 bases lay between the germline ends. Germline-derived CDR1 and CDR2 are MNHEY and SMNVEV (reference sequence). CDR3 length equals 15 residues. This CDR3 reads CASSLRGNGNSPLHF. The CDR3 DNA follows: TGTGCCAGCAGTTTAAGGGGTAATGGAAATTCACCCCTCCACTTT.

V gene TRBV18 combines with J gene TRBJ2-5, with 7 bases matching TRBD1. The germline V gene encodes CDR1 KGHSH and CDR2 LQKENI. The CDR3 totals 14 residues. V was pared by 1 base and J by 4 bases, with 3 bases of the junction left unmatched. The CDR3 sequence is CASSPQGAPETQYF. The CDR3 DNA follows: TGTGCCAGCTCACCACAGGGGGCCCCAGAGACCCAGTACTTC.

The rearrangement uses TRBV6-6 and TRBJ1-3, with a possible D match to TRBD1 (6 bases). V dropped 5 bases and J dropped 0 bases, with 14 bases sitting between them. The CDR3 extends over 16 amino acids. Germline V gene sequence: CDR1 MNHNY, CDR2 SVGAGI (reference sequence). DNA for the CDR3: TGTGCCAGCAGTAGTCCACAGGGCCCCTCTGGAAACACCATATATTTT. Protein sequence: CASSSPQGPSGNTIYF.

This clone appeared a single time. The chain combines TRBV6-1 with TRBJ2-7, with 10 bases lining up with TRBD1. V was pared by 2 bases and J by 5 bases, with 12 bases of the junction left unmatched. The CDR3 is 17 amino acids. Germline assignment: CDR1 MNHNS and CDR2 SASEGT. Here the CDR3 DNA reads TGTGCCAGCAGTGAACTTTCATCGTTCGGGACAGGGGACGAGCAGTACTTC. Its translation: CASSELSSFGTGDEQYF.

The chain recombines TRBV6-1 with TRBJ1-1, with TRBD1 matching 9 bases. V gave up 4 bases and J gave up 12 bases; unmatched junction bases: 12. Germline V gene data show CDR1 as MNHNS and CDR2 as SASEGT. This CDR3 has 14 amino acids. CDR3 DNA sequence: TGTGCCAGCAGTGGGGGACAGGGTGAAGGGGTGACTTTCTTT. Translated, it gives CASSGGQGEGVTFF.

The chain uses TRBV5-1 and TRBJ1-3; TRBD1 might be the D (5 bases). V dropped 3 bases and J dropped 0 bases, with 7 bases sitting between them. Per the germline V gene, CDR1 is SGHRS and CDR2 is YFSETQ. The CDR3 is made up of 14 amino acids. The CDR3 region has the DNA TGCGCCAGCAGCTCGGACATCTCTGGAAACACCATATATTTT. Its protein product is CASSSDISGNTIYF.

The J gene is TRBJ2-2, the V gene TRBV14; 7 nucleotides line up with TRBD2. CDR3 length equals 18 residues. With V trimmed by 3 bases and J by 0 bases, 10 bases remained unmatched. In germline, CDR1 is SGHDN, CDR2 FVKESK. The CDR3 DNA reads TGTGCCAGCAGCCACCTCGCTAGCGGCCAAGCGAACACCGGGGAGCTGTTTTTT. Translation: CASSHLASGQANTGELFF.

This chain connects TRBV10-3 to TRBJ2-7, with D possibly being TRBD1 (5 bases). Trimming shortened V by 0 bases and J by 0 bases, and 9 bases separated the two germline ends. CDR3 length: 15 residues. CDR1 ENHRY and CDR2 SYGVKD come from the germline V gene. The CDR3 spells CAISESTVFSYEQYF. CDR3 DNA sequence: TGTGCCATCAGTGAGTCGACAGTGTTCTCCTACGAGCAGTACTTC.

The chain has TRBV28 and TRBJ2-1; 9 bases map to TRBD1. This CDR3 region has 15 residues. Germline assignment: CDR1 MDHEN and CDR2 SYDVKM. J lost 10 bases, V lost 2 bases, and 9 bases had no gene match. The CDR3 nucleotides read TGTGCCAGCAGTTTACCGGGACAGGGATATGGAGAGCAGTTCTTC. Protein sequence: CASSLPGQGYGEQFF.

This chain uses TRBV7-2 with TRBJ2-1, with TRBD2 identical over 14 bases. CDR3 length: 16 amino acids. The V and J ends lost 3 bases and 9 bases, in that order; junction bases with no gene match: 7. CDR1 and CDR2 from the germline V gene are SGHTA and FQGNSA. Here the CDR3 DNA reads TGTGCCAGCAGCTTGGGCGGGACTAGCGGGAGAGCTGAGCAGTTCTTC. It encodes CASSLGGTSGRAEQFF.

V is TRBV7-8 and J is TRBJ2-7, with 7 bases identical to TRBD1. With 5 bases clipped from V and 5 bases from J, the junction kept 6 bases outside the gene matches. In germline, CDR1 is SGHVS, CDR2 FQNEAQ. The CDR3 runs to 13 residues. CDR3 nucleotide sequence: TGTGCCAGCAGCCGACAACAGGGGAACGAGCAGTACTTC. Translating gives CASSRQQGNEQYF.

CDR3 region: CASSLRRGDNEQFF. Written as DNA, the CDR3 is TGTGCCAGCAGCTTAAGGCGGGGGGACAATGAGCAGTTCTTC. The gene calls are TRBV7-8 and TRBJ2-1; 8 bases are shared with TRBD2. The CDR3 covers 14 residues. The ends lost 2 bases at V and 5 bases at J; junction bases unmatched: 2. Germline CDR1 is SGHVS and CDR2 is FQNEAQ.

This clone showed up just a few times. The CDR3 region is CATSRDRLAGADQFF. The CDR3 DNA is TGTGCCACCAGCAGAGATCGTCTAGCGGGAGCTGATCAGTTCTTC. The chain combines TRBV15 with TRBJ2-1; TRBD2 agrees at 10 bases. The CDR3 is 15 amino acids. Trimming removed 0 bases from V and 13 bases from J; junction bases left unmatched: 9. Germline loops: CDR1 LNHNV, CDR2 YYDKDF (reference sequence).

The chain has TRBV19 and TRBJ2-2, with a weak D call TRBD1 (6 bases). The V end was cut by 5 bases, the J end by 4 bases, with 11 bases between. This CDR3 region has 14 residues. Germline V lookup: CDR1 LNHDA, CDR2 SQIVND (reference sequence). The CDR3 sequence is CASSSTGSTGELFF. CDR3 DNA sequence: TGTGCCAGTAGTTCAACAGGGAGCACCGGGGAGCTGTTTTTT.

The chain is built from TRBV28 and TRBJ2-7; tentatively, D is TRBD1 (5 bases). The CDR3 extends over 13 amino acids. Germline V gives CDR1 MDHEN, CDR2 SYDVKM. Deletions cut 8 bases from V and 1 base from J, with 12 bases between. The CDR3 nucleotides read TGTGCCAGCCAGGGAAGGGAATCCTACGAGCAGTACTTC. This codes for CASQGRESYEQYF. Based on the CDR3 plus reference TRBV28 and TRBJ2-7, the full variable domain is DVKVTQSSRYLVKRTGEKVFLECVQDMDHENMFWYRQDPGLGLRLIYFSYDVKMKEKGDIPEGYSVSREKKERFSLILESASTNQTSMYLCASQGRESYEQYFGPGTRLTVT.